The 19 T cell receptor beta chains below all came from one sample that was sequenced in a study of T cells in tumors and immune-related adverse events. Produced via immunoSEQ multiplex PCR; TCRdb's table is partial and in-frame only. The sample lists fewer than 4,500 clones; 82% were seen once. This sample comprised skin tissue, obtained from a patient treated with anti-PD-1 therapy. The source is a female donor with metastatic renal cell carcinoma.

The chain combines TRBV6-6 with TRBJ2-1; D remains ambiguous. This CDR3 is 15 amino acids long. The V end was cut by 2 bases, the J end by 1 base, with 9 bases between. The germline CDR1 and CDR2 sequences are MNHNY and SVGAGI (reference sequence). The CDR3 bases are TGTGCCAGCAGTTACGGCAGACCATCCTACAATGAGCAGTTCTTC. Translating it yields CASSYGRPSYNEQFF.

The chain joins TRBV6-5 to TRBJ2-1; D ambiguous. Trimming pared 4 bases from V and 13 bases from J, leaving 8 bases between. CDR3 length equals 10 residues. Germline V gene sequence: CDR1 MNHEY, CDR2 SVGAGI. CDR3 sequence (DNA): TGTGCCAGCAGTTGGCCAATTCAGTTCTTC. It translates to CASSWPIQFF.

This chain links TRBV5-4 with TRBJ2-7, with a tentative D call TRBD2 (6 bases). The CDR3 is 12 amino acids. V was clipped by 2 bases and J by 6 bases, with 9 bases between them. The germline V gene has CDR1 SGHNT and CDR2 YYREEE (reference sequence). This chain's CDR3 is CASSFLASEQYF. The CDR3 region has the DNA TGTGCCAGCAGCTTTCTAGCGAGCGAGCAGTACTTC.

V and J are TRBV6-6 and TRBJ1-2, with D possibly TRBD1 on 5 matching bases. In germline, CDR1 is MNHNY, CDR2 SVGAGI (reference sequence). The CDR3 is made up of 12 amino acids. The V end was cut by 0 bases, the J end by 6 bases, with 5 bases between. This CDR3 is CASSYSTDGYTF. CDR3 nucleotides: TGTGCCAGCAGTTACTCGACAGATGGCTACACCTTC.

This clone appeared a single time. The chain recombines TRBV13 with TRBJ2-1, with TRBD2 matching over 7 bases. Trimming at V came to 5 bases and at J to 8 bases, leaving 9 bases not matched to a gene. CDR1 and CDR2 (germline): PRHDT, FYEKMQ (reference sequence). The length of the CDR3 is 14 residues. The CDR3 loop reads CASSRALARDEQFF. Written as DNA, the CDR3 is TGTGCCAGCAGCCGGGCACTAGCGAGGGATGAGCAGTTCTTC. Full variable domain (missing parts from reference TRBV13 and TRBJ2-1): AAGVIQSPRHLIKEKRETATLKCYPIPRHDTVYWYQQGPGQDPQFLISFYEKMQSDKGSIPDRFSAQQFSDYHSELNMSSLELGDSALYFCASSRALARDEQFFGPGTRLTVL.

In DNA form, the CDR3 reads TGCGCCAGCAGCTTGGGGAGCTCCTACGAGCAGTACTTC. Encoded protein: CASSLGSSYEQYF. The V gene is TRBV5-1, the J gene TRBJ2-7; D remains ambiguous. CDR3 length equals 13 residues. Germline V gene lookup returns CDR1 SGHRS and CDR2 YFSETQ. V was trimmed by 0 bases and J by 0 bases, leaving 4 bases between them.

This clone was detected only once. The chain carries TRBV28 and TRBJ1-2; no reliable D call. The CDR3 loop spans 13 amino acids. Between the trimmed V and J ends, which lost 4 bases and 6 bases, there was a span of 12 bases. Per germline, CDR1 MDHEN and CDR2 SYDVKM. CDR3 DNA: TGTGCCAGCAGTTGGACGGCGGGTAATGGCTACACCTTC. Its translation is CASSWTAGNGYTF.

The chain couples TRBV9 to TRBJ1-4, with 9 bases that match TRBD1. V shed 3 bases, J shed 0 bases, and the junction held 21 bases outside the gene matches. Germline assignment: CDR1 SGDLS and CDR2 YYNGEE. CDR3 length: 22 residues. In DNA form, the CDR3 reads TGTGCCAGCAGCGCCCATACTTGGACCGGGACAGGGCGAGTTGCAACTAATGAAAAACTGTTTTTT. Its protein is CASSAHTWTGTGRVATNEKLFF.

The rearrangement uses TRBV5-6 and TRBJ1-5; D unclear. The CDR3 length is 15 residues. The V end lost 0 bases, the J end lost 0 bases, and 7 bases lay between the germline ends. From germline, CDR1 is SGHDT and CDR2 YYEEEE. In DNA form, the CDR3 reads TGTGCCAGCAGCTTGGGTCCTTATAGCAATCAGCCCCAGCATTTT. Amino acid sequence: CASSLGPYSNQPQHF.

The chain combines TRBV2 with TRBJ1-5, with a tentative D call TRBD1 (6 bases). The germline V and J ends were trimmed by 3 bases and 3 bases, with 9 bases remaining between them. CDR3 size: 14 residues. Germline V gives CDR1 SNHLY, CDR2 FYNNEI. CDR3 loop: CASSEWTDNQPQHF. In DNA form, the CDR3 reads TGTGCCAGCAGTGAGTGGACAGACAATCAGCCCCAGCATTTT.

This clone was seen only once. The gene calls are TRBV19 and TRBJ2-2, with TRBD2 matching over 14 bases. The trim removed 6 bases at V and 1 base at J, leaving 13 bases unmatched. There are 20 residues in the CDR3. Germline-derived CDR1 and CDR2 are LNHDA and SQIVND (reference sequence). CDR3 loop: CASRGSLWTSGRKNTGELFF. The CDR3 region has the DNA TGTGCCAGTAGGGGAAGTTTATGGACTAGCGGGAGGAAGAACACCGGGGAGCTGTTTTTT.

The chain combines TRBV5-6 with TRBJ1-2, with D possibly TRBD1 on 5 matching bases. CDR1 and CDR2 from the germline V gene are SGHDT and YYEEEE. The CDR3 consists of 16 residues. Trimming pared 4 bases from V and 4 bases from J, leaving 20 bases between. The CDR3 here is CASSRAQGSLAYGYTF. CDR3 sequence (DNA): TGTGCCAGCAGCCGTGCGCAGGGATCTTTAGCCTATGGCTACACCTTC.

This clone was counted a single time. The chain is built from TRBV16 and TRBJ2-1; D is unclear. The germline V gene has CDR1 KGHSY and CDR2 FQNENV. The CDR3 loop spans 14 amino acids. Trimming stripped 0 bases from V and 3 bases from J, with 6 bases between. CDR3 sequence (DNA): TGTGCCAGCAGCCAATCGTCAGTCTACAATGAGCAGTTCTTC. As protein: CASSQSSVYNEQFF.

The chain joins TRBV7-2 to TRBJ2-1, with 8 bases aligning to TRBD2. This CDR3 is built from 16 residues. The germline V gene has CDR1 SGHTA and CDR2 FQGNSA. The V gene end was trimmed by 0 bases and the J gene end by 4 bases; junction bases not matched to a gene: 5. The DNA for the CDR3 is TGTGCCAGCAGCTTAGCGCGGGCTAGCGGGTACAATGAGCAGTTCTTC. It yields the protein CASSLARASGYNEQFF.

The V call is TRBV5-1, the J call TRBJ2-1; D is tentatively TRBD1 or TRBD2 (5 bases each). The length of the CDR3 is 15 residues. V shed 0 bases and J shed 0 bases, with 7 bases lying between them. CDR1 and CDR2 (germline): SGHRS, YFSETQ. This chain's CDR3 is CASSLGGTSYNEQFF. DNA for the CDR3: TGCGCCAGCAGCTTGGGGGGGACCTCCTACAATGAGCAGTTCTTC.

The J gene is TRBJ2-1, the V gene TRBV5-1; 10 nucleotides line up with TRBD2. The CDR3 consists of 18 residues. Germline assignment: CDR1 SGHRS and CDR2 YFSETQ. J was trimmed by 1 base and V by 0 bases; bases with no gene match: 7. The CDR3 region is CASSLVSLAGVSYNEQFF. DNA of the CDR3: TGCGCCAGCAGCTTGGTTAGTCTAGCGGGGGTATCCTACAATGAGCAGTTCTTC. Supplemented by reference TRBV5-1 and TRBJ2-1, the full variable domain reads KAGVTQTPRYLIKTRGQQVTLSCSPISGHRSVSWYQQTPGQGLQFLFEYFSETQRNKGNFPGRFSGRQFSNSRSEMNVSTLELGDSALYLCASSLVSLAGVSYNEQFFGPGTRLTVL.

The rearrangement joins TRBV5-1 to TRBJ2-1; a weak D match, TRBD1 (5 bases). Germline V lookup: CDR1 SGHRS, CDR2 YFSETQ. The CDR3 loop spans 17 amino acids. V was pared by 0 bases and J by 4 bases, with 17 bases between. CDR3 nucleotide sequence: TGCGCCAGCAGCTTGGTGGACATACAAGTTCCGTACAATGAGCAGTTCTTC. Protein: CASSLVDIQVPYNEQFF.

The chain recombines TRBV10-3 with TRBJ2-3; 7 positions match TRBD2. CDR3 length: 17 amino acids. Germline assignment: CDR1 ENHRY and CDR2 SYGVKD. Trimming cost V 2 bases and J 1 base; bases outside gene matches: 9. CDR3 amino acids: CAISETARRGGTDTQYF. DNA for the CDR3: TGTGCCATCAGTGAGACCGCCCGCCGGGGGGGCACAGATACGCAGTATTTT.

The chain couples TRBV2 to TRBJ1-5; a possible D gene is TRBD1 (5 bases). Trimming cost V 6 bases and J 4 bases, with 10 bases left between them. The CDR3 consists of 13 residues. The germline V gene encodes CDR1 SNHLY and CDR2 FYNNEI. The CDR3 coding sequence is TGTGCCAGCAGACAGGCGACAAATCAGCCCCAGCATTTT. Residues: CASRQATNQPQHF.